These T cell receptor beta chains were read from a single sample in a study of beta chain features in type 1 diabetes. TCRdb's table, derived via immunoSEQ multiplex PCR, lists solely in-frame clones and lacks some. Seen here are some 280,000 clones, 13% to 15% observed once, and the top ten hold 0.017%. Sequences were obtained from naive CD4+ T cells from blood. The origin of the receptors is a man aged 25 to 40 with type 1 diabetes. Both conserved end residues are trimmed from each CDR3. The order of the fields is V gene, CDR3 protein.

v_call: TRBV5-6
cdr3_aa: ASSPRTGSTDTQY

v_call: TRBV5-1
cdr3_aa: ASSLEAGQPQH

v_call: TRBV7-9
cdr3_aa: ASSSGTGYYEQY

v_call: TRBV6-5
cdr3_aa: ASSYADSTDTQY

v_call: TRBV5-1
cdr3_aa: ASSLGAAGLEQY

v_call: TRBV7-3
cdr3_aa: ASSPRGVTEAF

v_call: TRBV7-2
cdr3_aa: ASSRGGPGETQY

v_call: TRBV4-2
cdr3_aa: ASSHERDYGYT

v_call: TRBV5-4
cdr3_aa: ASSHTSGRGDTQY

v_call: TRBV5-1
cdr3_aa: ASSQISGTYEQY

v_call: TRBV5-4
cdr3_aa: ASSQDFNQPQH

v_call: TRBV27
cdr3_aa: ASSQRASGSSGANVLT

v_call: TRBV7-2
cdr3_aa: ASSLGLAGGYEQF

v_call: TRBV18
cdr3_aa: ASSPQGQETQY

v_call: TRBV5-1
cdr3_aa: ASSLVPGGSGANVLT

v_call: TRBV20-1
cdr3_aa: SAPGEARAF

v_call: TRBV28
cdr3_aa: ASSGSGSYNEQF

v_call: TRBV5-1
cdr3_aa: ASSGENPSKQY

v_call: TRBV29-1
cdr3_aa: SVRDRGYKQY

v_call: TRBV2
cdr3_aa: ASSRTGVTDTQY

v_call: TRBV5-4
cdr3_aa: ASSPQANTEAF

v_call: TRBV11-2
cdr3_aa: ASSLGGRGGETQY

v_call: TRBV7-2
cdr3_aa: ASSLAGGMVATDTQY

v_call: TRBV5-1
cdr3_aa: ASSSGRGSEFSGEQF

v_call: TRBV28
cdr3_aa: ASSSRTHEKLF

v_call: TRBV4-2
cdr3_aa: ASSHNTGISTDTQY

v_call: TRBV30
cdr3_aa: AWSPGIEGYT

v_call: TRBV7-9
cdr3_aa: ASSLEGEPTTDEQY

v_call: TRBV9
cdr3_aa: ARWTGRSGNTIY

v_call: TRBV25-1
cdr3_aa: ASRRRLVTDTQY

v_call: TRBV18
cdr3_aa: ASSLGDRPYEQF

v_call: TRBV27
cdr3_aa: ASSLRQGSYEQY

v_call: TRBV10-3
cdr3_aa: AIRQREDNEQF

v_call: TRBV10-3
cdr3_aa: ATGTSGRDKQF

v_call: TRBV7-3
cdr3_aa: ASSLSYGTGELF

v_call: TRBV19
cdr3_aa: ASSIDRQATQY

v_call: TRBV28
cdr3_aa: ASRTTGARDEQY

v_call: TRBV9
cdr3_aa: ASSVGRSTEKLF

v_call: TRBV5-1
cdr3_aa: ASSLGLAGAPDYSD

v_call: TRBV2
cdr3_aa: ASGGRSRDQPQH

v_call: TRBV7-2
cdr3_aa: ASSSGFQETQY

v_call: TRBV7-8
cdr3_aa: ASSLAQLTYEQY

v_call: TRBV5-6
cdr3_aa: ASSLNHRTVY

v_call: TRBV5-1
cdr3_aa: ASSPIGQAGANVLT

v_call: TRBV19
cdr3_aa: AVSRLADTGEQF

v_call: TRBV19
cdr3_aa: ASSSGLAVQETQY

v_call: TRBV28
cdr3_aa: ASRRTGVGEQY

v_call: TRBV27
cdr3_aa: ASSLGAAPTQY